The clone carrying this T cell receptor beta chain was recorded a few times. The data stem from a study of blood T cells in healthy people across ages. Researchers isolated at least 6.5 million PBMCs per sample. A second PCR, run for about 7 to 11 cycles, used a sample-barcoded 5' primer plus a J-beta primer mix. MiXCR, run by TCRdb on the 5' RACE reads, gives a single entry per CDR3 protein. There are around 800,000 distinct CDR3 sequences in the sample; roughly 24% occur only once, and 2.5% to 3.5% lies in the top ten. This sample was shared with a second study, whose subject was T cells of mothers and their children. That report notes: Amplification in the second PCR used the M1S primer, which added sample barcodes and 2-4 random nucleotides. Mothers yielded over 8.5 million CDR3 reads, children about 3.1 million each. Related and unrelated pairs show similar thymic shaping of TCR recombination output.

Material: blood. The sequence was obtained from a boy aged 5 to 17 in good health.

CDR3 DNA: TGTGCCAGCAGCCAAGGGGGGGCCCAAGAGACCCAGTACTTC. Its translation: CASSQGGAQETQYF. The J gene is TRBJ2-5, the V gene TRBV7-3; D is perhaps TRBD2 (7 bases). V was pared by 5 bases and J by 1 base, with 11 bases between. Germline V gene lookup returns CDR1 SGHTA and CDR2 FQGTGA. This CDR3 is built from 14 residues.